The 12 T cell receptor beta chains listed next were all sequenced from one sample in a study of blood T cells in healthy people across ages. The second PCR ran roughly 6 to 11 cycles with a sample-barcoded 5' primer and J-beta primers. TCRdb fed the 5' RACE reads into MiXCR, producing one record per CDR3 protein. The sample has 750,000 or so distinct CDR3 sequences, around a quarter seen once. Separately, the same data were catalogued under a study of T cells of mothers and their children.

The sequenced sample consisted of blood. Receptors originate from a boy between 10 and 17 years old in good health.

The chain joins TRBV20-1 to TRBJ2-7; 11 bases align to TRBD2. The CDR3 extends over 14 amino acids. J was trimmed by 5 bases and V by 5 bases; bases with no gene match: 8. CDR1 DFQATT and CDR2 SNEGSKA come from the germline V gene (reference sequence). The CDR3 region is CSAWLAGGLDEQYF. For the CDR3, the DNA is TGCAGTGCTTGGCTAGCGGGAGGACTTGACGAGCAGTACTTC.

This sequence joins TRBV5-1 and TRBJ1-4, with a possible D match to TRBD1 (5 bases). CDR3 size: 17 residues. Germline CDR1 is SGHRS and CDR2 is YFSETQ. V was pared by 4 bases and J by 0 bases, with 16 bases between. The CDR3 loop reads CASSGGRLAATNEKLFF. CDR3 coding DNA: TGCGCCAGCAGCGGGGGACGACTAGCGGCAACTAATGAAAAACTGTTTTTT.

This clonotype was recorded a few times. The chain is built from TRBV5-1 and TRBJ2-7; D gene unclear. V was pared by 4 bases and J by 1 base, with 15 bases between. Germline CDR1 and CDR2: SGHRS and YFSETQ. The CDR3 spans 15 residues. CDR3 loop: CASSPAILGSYEQYF. CDR3 DNA: TGCGCCAGCAGCCCCGCGATCTTGGGGTCCTACGAGCAGTACTTC. Supplemented by reference TRBV5-1 and TRBJ2-7, the full variable domain reads KAGVTQTPRYLIKTRGQQVTLSCSPISGHRSVSWYQQTPGQGLQFLFEYFSETQRNKGNFPGRFSGRQFSNSRSEMNVSTLELGDSALYLCASSPAILGSYEQYFGPGTRLTVT.

This clonotype has more than one count but fewer than ten. The CDR3 sequence: CASSFAASDFDNEQFF. The CDR3 DNA sequence: TGTGCCAGCAGCTTTGCAGCTAGCGATTTTGACAATGAGCAGTTCTTC. This sequence joins TRBV7-9 and TRBJ2-1; maybe TRBD2 (6 bases). There are 16 residues in the CDR3. V was clipped by 3 bases and J by 5 bases, with 17 bases between them. Looked up from germline, CDR1 is SEHNR and CDR2 is FQNEAQ (reference sequence).

This clonotype was seen a few times. This sequence joins TRBV7-9 and TRBJ2-7, with D unresolved. The germline gives CDR1 SEHNR, CDR2 FQNEAQ (reference sequence). V gave up 4 bases and J gave up 3 bases, with 13 bases separating them. The CDR3 has 14 residues. DNA for the CDR3: TGTGCCAGCAGCTCACCTGCGGTCTTCTACGAGCAGTACTTC. It is translated as CASSSPAVFYEQYF. Drawing the rest from reference TRBV7-9 and TRBJ2-7, the complete variable domain is DTGVSQNPRHKITKRGQNVTFRCDPISEHNRLYWYRQTLGQGPEFLTYFQNEAQLEKSRLLSDRFSAERPKGSFSTLEIQRTEQGDSAMYLCASSSPAVFYEQYFGPGTRLTVT.

V gene TRBV5-1 combines with J gene TRBJ2-6; unclear D gene. There are 14 residues in the CDR3. V was trimmed by 4 bases and J by 7 bases, leaving 12 bases between them. Germline lookup yields CDR1 SGHRS and CDR2 YFSETQ. This chain's CDR3 is CASSIDSDANVLTF. The CDR3 region has the DNA TGCGCCAGCAGCATTGACTCTGACGCCAACGTCCTGACTTTC.

The chain links TRBV7-2 to TRBJ1-2, with 8 positions matching TRBD1. With 8 bases clipped from V and 5 bases from J, the junction kept 16 bases outside the gene matches. This CDR3 has 16 amino acids. Germline assignment: CDR1 SGHTA and CDR2 FQGNSA. CDR3 in amino acids: CASGRPETGEVYGYTF. The CDR3 DNA follows: TGTGCCAGCGGCCGCCCTGAGACAGGGGAAGTATATGGCTACACCTTC.

This clonotype was counted between two and nine times. J is TRBJ2-1 and V is TRBV6-2 or TRBV6-3; 12 nucleotides line up with TRBD1. Trimming cost V 10 bases and J 6 bases; bases outside gene matches: 10. This CDR3 comprises 15 residues. Germline CDR1 reads MNHEY; CDR2 reads SVGEGT. In DNA form, the CDR3 reads TGTGCCACCCTGAAACCGGGACAGGGGGCCAATGAGCAGTTCTTC. Amino acids: CATLKPGQGANEQFF.

The chain has TRBV28 and TRBJ2-5; D might be TRBD1 (5 bases). The CDR3 loop spans 15 amino acids. CDR1 is MDHEN, CDR2 SYDVKM, per germline. Trimming removed 7 bases from V and 2 bases from J, with 17 bases in between. The CDR3 nucleotides read TGTGCCAGCAATCAAGGTGGGGCAGGACAAGAGACCCAGTACTTC. Encoded protein: CASNQGGAGQETQYF.

The chain carries TRBV6-4 and TRBJ2-6; D perhaps matches TRBD1 (5 bases). Trimming cost V 0 bases and J 6 bases, with 12 bases left between them. The germline CDR1 and CDR2 sequences are MRHNA and SNTAGT. This CDR3 comprises 16 residues. The CDR3 sequence: CASSDSIEGVANVLTF. The CDR3 DNA reads as TGTGCCAGCAGTGACTCGATTGAAGGGGTGGCCAACGTCCTGACTTTC.

This clonotype has more than one count but fewer than ten. The gene calls are TRBV27 and TRBJ2-1; a possible D gene is TRBD2 (7 bases). The tail of the sequence fits TRBJ2-7 better, so the J call may be wrong. The CDR3 contains 14 residues. Germline V gene data show CDR1 as MNHEY and CDR2 as SMNVEV (reference sequence). The CDR3 loop is CASSLQGGGNEQYF. The CDR3, as DNA: TGTGCCAGCAGTTTACAGGGAGGGGGAAACGAGCAGTACTTC.

This clonotype has a handful of counts. The rearrangement joins TRBV29-1 to TRBJ2-1; D remains ambiguous. The germline gives CDR1 SQVTM, CDR2 ANQGSEA. V lost 7 bases and J 8 bases, leaving 15 bases between the germline ends. This CDR3 comprises 12 residues. CDR3 nucleotide sequence: TGCAGCGGCGAACGCAGGCGTTATGAGCAGTTCTTC. This encodes CSGERRRYEQFF.